The 20 T cell receptor beta chains below all came from one sample that was sequenced in a study of T cells in localized non-small cell lung cancer. Some clones are missing from TCRdb's copy, which holds only in-frame ones; the method was immunoSEQ multiplex PCR. The table lists more than 50,000 clones, approximately 80% of them singletons, with 15% to 20% in the top ten. The material was peripheral blood, obtained before any cancer treatment. The origin of the receptors is a female donor at least 60 years old with stage II squamous cell lung carcinoma.

The chain employs TRBV28 and TRBJ2-7; D tentatively fits TRBD1 or TRBD2 (5 bases each). The germline CDR1 and CDR2 sequences are MDHEN and SYDVKM. The CDR3 loop spans 15 amino acids. V lost 5 bases and J 9 bases, leaving 23 bases between the germline ends. The CDR3 loop reads CASSAPGRQAVGQYF. CDR3 DNA sequence: TGTGCCAGCAGTGCGCCGGGACGGCAGGCAGTCGGGCAGTACTTC.

The rearrangement joins TRBV7-9 to TRBJ2-2, with 8 bases identical to TRBD1. The CDR3 has 16 residues. The germline gives CDR1 SEHNR, CDR2 FQNEAQ (reference sequence). V shed 5 bases, J shed 6 bases, and the junction held 11 bases outside the gene matches. CDR3 region: CASSHWTGKDSGELFF. The CDR3 nucleotides are TGTGCCAGCAGCCACTGGACAGGGAAGGATTCCGGGGAGCTGTTTTTT.

The J gene is TRBJ2-2, the V gene TRBV14; weak D call: TRBD1 (5 bases). Germline-derived CDR1 and CDR2 are SGHDN and FVKESK. The CDR3 length is 16 residues. V lost 4 bases and J lost 5, with 17 bases in between. The CDR3 loop reads CASSLDAGPGTGELFF. The CDR3 DNA follows: TGTGCCAGCAGCCTCGACGCAGGGCCAGGAACCGGGGAGCTGTTTTTT.

The chain employs TRBV5-6 and TRBJ2-5; maybe TRBD2 (6 bases). Germline lookup yields CDR1 SGHDT and CDR2 YYEEEE. Trimming cost V 6 bases and J 2 bases, with 14 bases left between them. This CDR3 spans 14 amino acids. The CDR3 nucleotides are TGTGCCAGCACCCAAACCGGGACTCAAGAGACCCAGTACTTC. Its protein is CASTQTGTQETQYF.

The chain uses TRBV5-6 and TRBJ2-5; TRBD2 aligns across 11 bases. The V and J ends lost 7 bases and 1 base, in that order; junction bases with no gene match: 9. This CDR3 is 16 amino acids long. Germline V gene sequence: CDR1 SGHDT, CDR2 YYEEEE. This CDR3 is CASLTLGTSGQETQYF. CDR3 DNA sequence: TGTGCCAGCTTAACCCTGGGGACTAGCGGCCAAGAGACCCAGTACTTC.

V gene TRBV5-1 combines with J gene TRBJ1-1, with 7 nucleotides matching TRBD1. The CDR3 is 14 residues long. Germline CDR1 and CDR2: SGHRS and YFSETQ. With 1 base clipped from V and 4 bases from J, the junction kept 4 bases outside the gene matches. In DNA form, the CDR3 reads TGCGCCAGCAGCTTGCTACAGGGGCCCACTGAAGCTTTCTTT. Amino acids: CASSLLQGPTEAFF.

The V call is TRBV19, the J call TRBJ1-2; TRBD1 matches at 10 bases. The germline gives CDR1 LNHDA, CDR2 SQIVND (reference sequence). Trimming removed 5 bases from V and 3 bases from J; junction bases left unmatched: 15. The CDR3 has 18 residues. This chain's CDR3 is CASSYRDRGLGPDYGYTF. Here the CDR3 DNA reads TGTGCCAGTAGTTACCGGGACAGGGGTTTGGGGCCCGACTATGGCTACACCTTC.

This clone is termed large. J is TRBJ1-3 and V is TRBV27; no reliable D call. The V end was cut by 3 bases, the J end by 0 bases, with 12 bases between. This CDR3 has 16 amino acids. Germline assignment: CDR1 MNHEY and CDR2 SMNVEV (reference sequence). As DNA, the CDR3 is TGTGCCAGCAGTTTGGGTTCCCCTGGCTCTGGAAACACCATATATTTT. Translation gives CASSLGSPGSGNTIYF.

The genes are TRBV7-2 and TRBJ1-4, with no clear D. The CDR3 length is 15 residues. Trimming removed 7 bases from V and 3 bases from J, with 15 bases in between. The germline V gene has CDR1 SGHTA and CDR2 FQGNSA. The chain's CDR3 is CASKKNNFPNEKLFF. The CDR3 DNA reads as TGTGCCAGCAAAAAGAATAACTTCCCTAATGAAAAACTGTTTTTT.

V is TRBV6-6 and J is TRBJ1-2; TRBD1 is a possible D gene (5 bases). V was shortened by 5 bases and J by 4 bases, with 11 bases between the two germline ends. Germline loops: CDR1 MNHNY, CDR2 SVGAGI (reference sequence). This CDR3 is 13 amino acids long. CDR3 region: CASSRTLVYGYTF. In DNA form, the CDR3 reads TGTGCCAGCAGTCGGACACTAGTCTATGGCTACACCTTC.

This clone has more than one count but fewer than ten. The V and J genes are TRBV2 and TRBJ1-4; maybe TRBD1 (6 bases). V dropped 5 bases and J dropped 8 bases, with 9 bases sitting between them. The CDR3 loop spans 12 amino acids. Germline V CDR1 and CDR2: SNHLY, FYNNEI. This CDR3 reads CASSWTVEKLFF. The CDR3 DNA reads TGTGCCAGCAGTTGGACAGTAGAAAAACTGTTTTTT.

This rearrangement joins TRBV19 to TRBJ1-6; TRBD1 matches 7 bases. The CDR3 loop spans 16 amino acids. J was trimmed by 3 bases and V by 4 bases; bases with no gene match: 6. Germline V gene data show CDR1 as LNHDA and CDR2 as SQIVND (reference sequence). The CDR3 reads CASSTTGQSYNSPLHF. As DNA, the CDR3 is TGTGCCAGTAGTACCACGGGACAGAGCTATAATTCACCCCTCCACTTT.

The table lists this clone with a count of one. Here the CDR3 reads CASRPQGEGTDTQYF. DNA of the CDR3: TGTGCCAGTAGACCACAGGGGGAGGGTACAGATACGCAGTATTTT. The chain recombines TRBV19 with TRBJ2-3, with TRBD1 as a possible D gene (8 bases). Germline CDR1 LNHDA, CDR2 SQIVND (reference sequence). The CDR3 runs to 15 residues. The V gene lost 6 bases and the J gene lost 3 bases, with 16 bases spanning the gap.

The chain couples TRBV27 to TRBJ2-7, with D perhaps TRBD1 or TRBD2 (5 bases each). The germline V gene has CDR1 MNHEY and CDR2 SMNVEV (reference sequence). Trimming shortened V by 5 bases and J by 1 base, and 21 bases separated the two germline ends. This CDR3 contains 17 residues. The CDR3 DNA reads as TGTGCCAGCAGTCGCCGATCCCGGGACGGACTTTCCTACGAGCAGTACTTC. It translates to CASSRRSRDGLSYEQYF.

The chain couples TRBV9 to TRBJ1-2; no definite D call. The CDR3 has 13 amino acids. V lost 0 bases and J lost 6, with 9 bases in between. The germline V gene encodes CDR1 SGDLS and CDR2 YYNGEE. The CDR3 DNA is TGTGCCAGCAGCGTAGTTCCTGGGAATGGCTACACCTTC. Amino acid sequence: CASSVVPGNGYTF.

About this clone itself: Other DNA sequences in the sample encode the same CDR3. The chain uses TRBV20-1 and TRBJ2-7, with D perhaps TRBD1 (6 bases). The germline V gene has CDR1 DFQATT and CDR2 SNEGSKA (reference sequence). V was pared by 5 bases and J by 4 bases, with 9 bases between. The CDR3 covers 11 residues. CDR3 residues: CSAQTGYEQYF. The DNA of the CDR3 is TGCAGTGCTCAGACAGGTTACGAGCAGTACTTC.

The chain recombines TRBV2 with TRBJ2-3; 9 nucleotides match TRBD2. Looked up from germline, CDR1 is SNHLY and CDR2 is FYNNEI. V shed 4 bases, J shed 3 bases, and the junction held 5 bases outside the gene matches. The CDR3 covers 15 residues. The CDR3 nucleotides are TGTGCCAGCAGTGGCGAGCGGGGGGCTACAGATACGCAGTATTTT. Translated: CASSGERGATDTQYF.

The chain is built from TRBV10-3 and TRBJ2-5; 7 positions match TRBD2. Trimming at V came to 3 bases and at J to 0 bases, leaving 1 base not matched to a gene. Germline values: CDR1 ENHRY, CDR2 SYGVKD. CDR3 length equals 14 residues. The CDR3 DNA follows: TGTGCCATCAGTGATGGGGGGGACCAAGAGACCCAGTACTTC. This gives the protein CAISDGGDQETQYF.

The CDR3 loop is CASSRTGPSYEQYF. The CDR3 coding sequence is TGTGCCAGCAGTAGGACAGGCCCGTCTTACGAGCAGTACTTC. This chain links TRBV6-5 with TRBJ2-7; 7 bases agree with TRBD1. V gave up 5 bases and J gave up 4 bases; unmatched junction bases: 8. CDR1 is MNHEY, CDR2 SVGAGI, per germline. This CDR3 spans 14 amino acids.

The gene calls are TRBV6-4 and TRBJ1-3; no reliable D call. CDR1 is MRHNA, CDR2 SNTAGT, per germline. This CDR3 region has 15 residues. Trimming took 7 bases from V and 0 from J, leaving 13 bases between them. This CDR3 reads CASMRRAISGNTIYF. Written as DNA, the CDR3 is TGTGCCAGCATGCGAAGAGCGATCTCTGGAAACACCATATATTTT.